Sequencing of this TCR beta chain was carried out in a study of shared clonotypes between healthy human individuals. General study results and limits: Non-shared clonotypes displayed generation probabilities falling below those of clonotypes present in all four donors.

V gave up 3 bases and J gave up 4 bases, with 16 bases separating them. The germline CDR1 and CDR2 sequences are SGHKS and YYEKEE (reference sequence). The CDR3 contains 15 residues. About this clone itself: Its antigen is unidentified.

Per the original methods: Junction-only sequences produced by ImmunoSEQ had no quality scores, so filtering differed. Here immunoSEQ multiplex PCR was the method, and the copy in TCRdb shows in-frame clones only, minus some. V and J calls plus clone size are reproduced from that table; the DNA served to infer D and trimming. Found here are 2,500,000 or so clones, under 95% of them singletons; the top ten hold more than 0.35%. Sequenced material: naive CD4+ T cells from PBMCs. Noted subset: CD45RA+ positively selected. This receptor was identified in a man younger than 30 in good health. Some clones in this sample may be carry-over from other donors' samples. The rearrangement links TRBV5-5 to TRBJ1-2; D possibly corresponds to TRBD1 (5 bases). The DNA of the CDR3 is TGTGCCAGCAGCTCGCCCAATCAGGGTATCTATGGCTACACCTTC. It encodes CASSSPNQGIYGYTF.